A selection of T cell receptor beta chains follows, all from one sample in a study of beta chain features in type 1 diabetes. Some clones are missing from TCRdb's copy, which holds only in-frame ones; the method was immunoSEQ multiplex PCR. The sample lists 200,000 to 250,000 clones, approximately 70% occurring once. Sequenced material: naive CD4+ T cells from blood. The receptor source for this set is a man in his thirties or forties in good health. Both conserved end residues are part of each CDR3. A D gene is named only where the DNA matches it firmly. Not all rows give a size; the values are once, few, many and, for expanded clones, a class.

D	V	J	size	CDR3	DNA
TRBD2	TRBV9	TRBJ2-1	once	CASSPVAGGSYNEQFF	TGTGCCAGCAGCCCCGTAGCGGGAGGCTCCTACAATGAGCAGTTCTTC
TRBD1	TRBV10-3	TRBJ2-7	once	CAISPQGSKYEQYF	TGTGCCATCAGTCCACAGGGGAGTAAGTACGAGCAGTACTTC
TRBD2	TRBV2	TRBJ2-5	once	CASTEPGLQETQYF	TGTGCCAGCACTGAGCCGGGACTACAAGAGACCCAGTACTTC
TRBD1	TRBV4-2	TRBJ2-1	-	CASSPRGQGNNEQFF	TGTGCCAGCAGCCCCCGGGGACAGGGGAACAATGAGCAGTTCTTC
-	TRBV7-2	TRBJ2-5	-	CASSRGPGDQETQYF	TGTGCCAGCAGCCGGGGCCCAGGCGACCAAGAGACCCAGTACTTC
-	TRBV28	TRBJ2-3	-	CASAREERGRIDTQYF	TGTGCCAGCGCTCGAGAGGAGAGGGGGAGGATAGATACGCAGTATTTT
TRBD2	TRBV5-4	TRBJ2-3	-	CASSPGTSGTDTQYF	TGTGCCAGCAGCCCCGGGACTAGCGGCACAGATACGCAGTATTTT
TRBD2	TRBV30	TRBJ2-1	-	CAWSVRASGSSQFF	TGTGCCTGGAGTGTACGGGCTAGCGGGAGTAGCCAGTTCTTC
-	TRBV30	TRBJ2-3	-	CAWSVVGDTQYF	TGTGCCTGGAGTGTAGTTGGGGATACGCAGTATTTT
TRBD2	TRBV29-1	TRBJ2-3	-	CARASGNTDTQYF	TGCGCAAGGGCTAGCGGGAACACAGATACGCAGTATTTT
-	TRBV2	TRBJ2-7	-	CASSPTWTRSYEQYF	TGTGCCAGCAGTCCAACCTGGACAAGATCCTACGAGCAGTACTTC
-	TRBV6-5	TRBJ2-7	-	CASSSLALTYEQYF	TGTGCCAGCAGTTCCCTAGCGCTTACCTACGAGCAGTACTTC
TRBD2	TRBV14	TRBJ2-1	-	CASSQWTSGVDEQFF	TGTGCCAGCAGCCAGTGGACTAGCGGGGTGGATGAGCAGTTCTTC
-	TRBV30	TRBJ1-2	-	CAWNKAPGYTF	TGTGCCTGGAACAAGGCCCCTGGCTACACCTTC
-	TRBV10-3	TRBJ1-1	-	CAISELATNTEAFF	TGTGCCATCAGTGAGCTGGCTACGAACACTGAAGCTTTCTTT
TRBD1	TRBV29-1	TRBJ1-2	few	CSVDQTGMNGYTF	TGCAGCGTTGATCAGACAGGGATGAATGGCTACACCTTC